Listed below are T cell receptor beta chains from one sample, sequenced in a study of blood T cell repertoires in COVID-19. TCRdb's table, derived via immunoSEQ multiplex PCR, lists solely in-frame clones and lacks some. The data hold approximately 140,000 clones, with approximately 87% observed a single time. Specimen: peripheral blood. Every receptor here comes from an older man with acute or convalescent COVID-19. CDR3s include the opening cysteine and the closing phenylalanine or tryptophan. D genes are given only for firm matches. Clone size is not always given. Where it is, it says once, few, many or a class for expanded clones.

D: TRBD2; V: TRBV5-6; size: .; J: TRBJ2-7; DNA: TGTGCCAGCAGCATGGCGACTAGCGGGAGCCCCTACGAGCAGTACTTC; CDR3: CASSMATSGSPYEQYF
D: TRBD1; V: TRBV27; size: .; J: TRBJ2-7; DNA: TGTGCCAGCAGGTCGGACAGGGGAACCTACGAGCAGTACTTC; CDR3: CASRSDRGTYEQYF
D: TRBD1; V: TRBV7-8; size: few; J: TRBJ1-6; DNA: TGTGCCAGCAGCTTAGATGGGCAGGGGGCTACTTCACCCCTCCACTTT; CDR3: CASSLDGQGATSPLHF
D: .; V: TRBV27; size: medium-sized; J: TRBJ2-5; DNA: TGTGCCAGCAGTTTATCCGGGGAAGAGACCCAGTACTTC; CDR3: CASSLSGEETQYF
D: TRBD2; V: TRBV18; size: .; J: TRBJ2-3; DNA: TGTGCCAGCTCACTGAATCGGGGGGACACAGATACGCAGTATTTT; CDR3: CASSLNRGDTDTQYF
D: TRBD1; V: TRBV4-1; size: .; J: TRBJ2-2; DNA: TGCGCCAGCAGCCCTTGGACAGGGACGAACACCGGGGAGCTGTTTTTT; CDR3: CASSPWTGTNTGELFF
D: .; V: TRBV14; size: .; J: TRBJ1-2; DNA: TGTGCCAGCAGCCAAGATACGAGAACCAACTATGGCTACACCTTC; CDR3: CASSQDTRTNYGYTF
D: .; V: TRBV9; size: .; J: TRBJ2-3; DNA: TGTGCCAGCAGCCTCAGGGGTGGGAGTTACACAGATACGCAGTATTTT; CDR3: CASSLRGGSYTDTQYF
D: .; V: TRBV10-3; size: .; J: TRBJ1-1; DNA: TGTGCCATCAGGGACAGCCCGAACACTGAAGCTTTCTTT; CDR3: CAIRDSPNTEAFF
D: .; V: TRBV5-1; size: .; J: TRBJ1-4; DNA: TGCGCCAGCAGCCAAACGACAGGAAGGGAAAAACTGTTTTTT; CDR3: CASSQTTGREKLFF
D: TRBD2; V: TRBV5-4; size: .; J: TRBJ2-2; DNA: TGTGCCAGCAGCCAAAAAACTAGCGGGGTCACCGGGGAGCTGTTTTTT; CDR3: CASSQKTSGVTGELFF
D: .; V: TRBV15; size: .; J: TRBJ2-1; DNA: TGTGCCACCAGCGGAAACAGAATCTCCTACAATGAGCAGTTCTTC; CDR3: CATSGNRISYNEQFF
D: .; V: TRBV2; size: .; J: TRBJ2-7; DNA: TGTGCCAGCAGGTGGGTAAATCAGGACGAGCAGTACTTC; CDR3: CASRWVNQDEQYF
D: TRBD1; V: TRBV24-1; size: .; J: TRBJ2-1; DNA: TGTGCCACCAGTGACCCTCGCGGACAGGGGTTCGATGAGCAGTTCTTC; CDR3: CATSDPRGQGFDEQFF
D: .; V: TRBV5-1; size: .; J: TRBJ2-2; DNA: TGCGCCAGCAGCGTAGCGGTCGCTGCCACCGGGGAGCTGTTTTTT; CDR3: CASSVAVAATGELFF
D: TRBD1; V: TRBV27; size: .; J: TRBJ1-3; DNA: TGTGCCAGCAGTTCGATGGACAGGAGAATTACTGGAAACACCATATATTTT; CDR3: CASSSMDRRITGNTIYF
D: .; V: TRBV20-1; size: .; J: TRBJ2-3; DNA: TGCAGTGCTAGTGCCCGGGACATCTCACTGGGGCAGTATTTT; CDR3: CSASARDISLGQYF
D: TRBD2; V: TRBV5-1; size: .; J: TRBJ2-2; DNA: TGCGCCAGCAGCGCCAGCGGGAGGCTAGACACCGGGGAGCTGTTTTTT; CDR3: CASSASGRLDTGELFF
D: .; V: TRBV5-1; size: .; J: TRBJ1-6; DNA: TGCGCCAGCAGCTTGGTTCCCGGGGAGCATTCACCCCTCCACTTT; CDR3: CASSLVPGEHSPLHF
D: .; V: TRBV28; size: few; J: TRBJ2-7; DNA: TGTGCCAGCAGGGCGGGGTCAGCCATCTCCTACGAGCAGTACTTC; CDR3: CASRAGSAISYEQYF
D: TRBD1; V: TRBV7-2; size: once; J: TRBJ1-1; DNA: TGTGCCAGCAGCGAGACAGGGGGCACTGAAGCTTTCTTT; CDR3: CASSETGGTEAFF
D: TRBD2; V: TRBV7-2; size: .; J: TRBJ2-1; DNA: TGTGCCAGCAGCTTGGCTAGCGGGAGGGCGGATGAGCAGTTCTTC; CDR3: CASSLASGRADEQFF
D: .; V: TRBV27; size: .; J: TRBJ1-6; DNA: TGTGCCAGCAGTTCTGGTCGGAGCTCAAATTCACCCCTCCACTTT; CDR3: CASSSGRSSNSPLHF
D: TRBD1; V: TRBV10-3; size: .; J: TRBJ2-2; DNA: TGTGCCATCAGTGAGAAAGGACAGGGAGGCACCGGGGAGCTGTTTTTT; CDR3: CAISEKGQGGTGELFF
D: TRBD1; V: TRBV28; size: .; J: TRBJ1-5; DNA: TGTGCCAGCAGTTCGACAGGGATAAGCAATCAGCCCCAGCATTTT; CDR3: CASSSTGISNQPQHF
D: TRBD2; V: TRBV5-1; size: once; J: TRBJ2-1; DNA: TGCGCCAGCAGCTTGGTTGCGGGAGGCGGGTATGAGCAGTTCTTC; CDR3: CASSLVAGGGYEQFF
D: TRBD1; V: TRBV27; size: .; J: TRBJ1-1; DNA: TGTGCCAGCCGGACAGGGGCCACTGAAGCTTTCTTT; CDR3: CASRTGATEAFF
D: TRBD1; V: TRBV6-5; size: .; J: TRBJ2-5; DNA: TGTGCCAGCAGTTACACTTGGACAGGGGGCATGGAGACCCAGTACTTC; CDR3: CASSYTWTGGMETQYF
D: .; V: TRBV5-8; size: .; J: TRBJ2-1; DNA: TGTGCCAGCTGGCGGGGAGGCCGTAGGGAGCAGTTCTTC; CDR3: CASWRGGRREQFF
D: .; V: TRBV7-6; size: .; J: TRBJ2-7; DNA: TGTGCCAGCAGCCATTCCTCCTACGAGCAGTACTTC; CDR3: CASSHSSYEQYF
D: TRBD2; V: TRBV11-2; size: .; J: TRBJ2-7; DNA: TGTGCCAGCAGCTTTAGGGGGAGACTAGCGGGCTCCTACGAGCAGTACTTC; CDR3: CASSFRGRLAGSYEQYF
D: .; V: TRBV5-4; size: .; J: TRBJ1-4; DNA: TGTGCCAGCTCCGCCAGGGAGGATGAAAAACTGTTTTTT; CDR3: CASSAREDEKLFF
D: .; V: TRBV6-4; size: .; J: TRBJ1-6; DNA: TGTGCCAGCAGTGACTCGTGGCAATCACCCCTCCACTTT; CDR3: CASSDSWQSPLHF
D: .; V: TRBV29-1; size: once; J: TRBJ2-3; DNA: TGCAGCGTTGCCGTTGGTACAAGCACAGATACGCAGTATTTT; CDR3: CSVAVGTSTDTQYF
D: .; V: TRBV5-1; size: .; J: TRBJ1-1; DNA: TGCGCCAGCAGCTTCGGGATAATGAACACTGAAGCTTTCTTT; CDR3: CASSFGIMNTEAFF
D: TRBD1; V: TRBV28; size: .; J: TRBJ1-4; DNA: TGTGCCAGCAGTTTACAGGGGGTTGATGAAAAACTGTTTTTT; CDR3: CASSLQGVDEKLFF
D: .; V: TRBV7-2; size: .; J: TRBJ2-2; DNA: TGTGCCAGCAGCTTCTACAGCAACACCGGGGAGCTGTTTTTT; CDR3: CASSFYSNTGELFF
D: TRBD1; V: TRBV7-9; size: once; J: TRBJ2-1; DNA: TGTGCCAGCAGCTTAGGGGACAGGAGTGAGCAGTTCTTC; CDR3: CASSLGDRSEQFF
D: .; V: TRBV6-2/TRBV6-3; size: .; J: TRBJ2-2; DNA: TGTGCCAGCAGTCTTCCGGGACTCAATTCGCGGGGGGAGCTGTTTTTT; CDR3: CASSLPGLNSRGELFF
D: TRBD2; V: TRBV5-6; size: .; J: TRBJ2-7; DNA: TGTGCCAGCAGGTCGCTCGGGACTAGCGGCTCCTACGAGCAGTACTTC; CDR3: CASRSLGTSGSYEQYF
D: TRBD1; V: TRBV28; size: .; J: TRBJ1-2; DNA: TGTGCCAGCAGCGCCGGGACAGGGTTGTATTATGGCTACACCTTC; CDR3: CASSAGTGLYYGYTF
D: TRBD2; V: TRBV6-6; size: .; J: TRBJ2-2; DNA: TGTGCCAGCAGTTATTCTAGCGGGAGGGGTGCCGGGGAGCTGTTTTTT; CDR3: CASSYSSGRGAGELFF
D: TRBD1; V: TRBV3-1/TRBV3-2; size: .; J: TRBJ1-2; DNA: TGTGCCAGCAGTCCTCCCGGGACAGGCTATGGCTACACCTTC; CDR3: CASSPPGTGYGYTF
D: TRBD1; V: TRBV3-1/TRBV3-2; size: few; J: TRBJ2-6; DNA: TGTGCCAGCAGCGAAGAGGCTTTGACAGGGTTTAGGTCTGGGGCCAACGTCCTGACTTTC; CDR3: CASSEEALTGFRSGANVLTF
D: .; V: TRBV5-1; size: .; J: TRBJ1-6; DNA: TGCGCCAGCTCCCCAACGGGGGATGAGGGTTCACCCCTCCACTTT; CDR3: CASSPTGDEGSPLHF
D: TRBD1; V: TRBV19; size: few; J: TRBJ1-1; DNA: TGTGCCAGTACCATGGACAGGCTGAACACTGAAGCTTTCTTT; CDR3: CASTMDRLNTEAFF
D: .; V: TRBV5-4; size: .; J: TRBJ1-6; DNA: TGTGCCAGCAGCCCGGGGAAAGGCTTGCCCCTCCACTTT; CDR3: CASSPGKGLPLHF
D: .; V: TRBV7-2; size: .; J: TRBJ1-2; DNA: TGTGCCAGCAGCCCAGGCGCAGTCTTAGGCTACACCTTC; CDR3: CASSPGAVLGYTF
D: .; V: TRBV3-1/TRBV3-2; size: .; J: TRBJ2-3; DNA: TGTGCCAGCAGCCAAGGCGGGACAGCAGATACGCAGTATTTT; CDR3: CASSQGGTADTQYF
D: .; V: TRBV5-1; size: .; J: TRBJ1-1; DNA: TGCGCCAGCAGCACAAATCTAGGAGCTGAAGCTTTCTTT; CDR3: CASSTNLGAEAFF
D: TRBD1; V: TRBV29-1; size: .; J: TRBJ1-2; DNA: TGCAGCGTCGGGGACAGTCTTTATGGCTACACCTTC; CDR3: CSVGDSLYGYTF
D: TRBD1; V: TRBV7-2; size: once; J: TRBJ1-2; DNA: TGTGCCAGCAGCTCCGAAACCACAGGGGTAGGGTCTGGCTACACCTTC; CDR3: CASSSETTGVGSGYTF